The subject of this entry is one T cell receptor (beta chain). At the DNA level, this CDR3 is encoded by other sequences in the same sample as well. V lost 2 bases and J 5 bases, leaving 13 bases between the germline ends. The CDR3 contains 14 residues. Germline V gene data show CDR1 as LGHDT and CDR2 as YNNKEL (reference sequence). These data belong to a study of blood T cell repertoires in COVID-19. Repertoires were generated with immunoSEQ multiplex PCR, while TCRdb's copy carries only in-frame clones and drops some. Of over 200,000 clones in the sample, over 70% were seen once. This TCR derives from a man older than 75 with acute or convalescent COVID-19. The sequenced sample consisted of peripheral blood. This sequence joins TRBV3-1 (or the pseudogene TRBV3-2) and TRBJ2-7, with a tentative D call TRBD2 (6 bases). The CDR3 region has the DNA TGTGCCAGCAGCCAATTGGGGGGTCGGGACGAGCAGTACTTC. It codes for CASSQLGGRDEQYF.